The source of this T cell receptor (beta chain) is a study of cytomegalovirus exposure and HLA in healthy donors. Germline V CDR1 and CDR2: SGHRS, YFSETQ. The CDR3 has 14 residues. V was clipped by 6 bases and J by 6 bases; unmatched bases: 8. Use of 60 Vbeta and 13 Jbeta primers characterized the PCR. TCRdb's table, derived via immunoSEQ multiplex PCR, lists solely in-frame clones and lacks some. The sample shows about 130,000 clones, 79% of them seen only once. This receptor was taken from a man in his forties in good health and CMV-seropositive. Sequencing was done on a sample of PBMCs. The rearrangement joins TRBV5-1 to TRBJ2-7, with TRBD2 matching over 11 bases. Written as DNA, the CDR3 is TGCGCCAGCAATCCACTAGCGGGAGAAGGCGAGCAGTACTTC. As protein: CASNPLAGEGEQYF. The whole variable domain, remainder taken from reference TRBV5-1 and TRBJ2-7, is KAGVTQTPRYLIKTRGQQVTLSCSPISGHRSVSWYQQTPGQGLQFLFEYFSETQRNKGNFPGRFSGRQFSNSRSEMNVSTLELGDSALYLCASNPLAGEGEQYFGPGTRLTVT.